Below are 10 T cell receptor beta chains sequenced from a single sample in a study of control samples from healthy donors and cancer patients. The assay was immunoSEQ multiplex PCR, and TCRdb's table has in-frame clones only and misses some. The data show roughly 130,000 clones, with 85% to 95% seen just once and roughly 9.4% held by the top ten. The sequenced sample consisted of blood. The receptors were sampled from a man between 18 and 29 years old in good health.

The chain uses TRBV6-1 and TRBJ2-3; 10 positions agree with TRBD1. This CDR3 contains 15 residues. After removal of 2 bases from V and 4 bases from J, the junction contained 3 bases not matched to a gene. Germline CDR1 and CDR2: MNHNS and SASEGT. CDR3 sequence: CASSEPGQGADTQYF. CDR3 in DNA: TGTGCCAGCAGTGAACCTGGACAGGGGGCAGATACGCAGTATTTT.

The V call is TRBV4-2, the J call TRBJ1-2; possible D gene TRBD1, 5 bases. CDR1 and CDR2 from the germline V gene are LGHNA and YNFKEQ. Trimming removed 4 bases at V and 2 bases at J, with 14 bases between. The CDR3 runs to 15 residues. The CDR3 DNA sequence: TGTGCCAGCAGCCCCGGGGCGTCGTTAAACTATGGCTACACCTTC. Amino acids: CASSPGASLNYGYTF.

This clone is a singleton in its sample. V and J are TRBV12-3 or TRBV12-4 and TRBJ2-5; D call uncertain. V dropped 2 bases and J dropped 5 bases, with 6 bases sitting between them. The CDR3 is 12 amino acids. The CDR3 DNA follows: TGTGCCAGCAGTTTACCCGCCGAGACCCAGTACTTC. It is translated as CASSLPAETQYF.

The J gene is TRBJ2-3, the V gene TRBV4-2; D unresolved. This CDR3 spans 14 amino acids. V was trimmed by 2 bases and J by 0 bases, leaving 6 bases between them. Germline V lookup: CDR1 LGHNA, CDR2 YNFKEQ. The CDR3 DNA sequence: TGTGCCAGCAGCCAAAAATTGAGCACAGATACGCAGTATTTT. Translated: CASSQKLSTDTQYF.

This clone has a single count. V gene TRBV27 combines with J gene TRBJ2-1; 11 bases agree with TRBD2. V lost 8 bases, J lost 10 bases, and 16 bases stayed unmatched. This CDR3 has 16 residues. Germline CDR1 MNHEY, CDR2 SMNVEV (reference sequence). CDR3 sequence: CASQSLAGGILGEQFF. In DNA form, the CDR3 reads TGTGCCAGCCAGAGCTTAGCGGGGGGGATTTTAGGAGAGCAGTTCTTC.

The chain links TRBV4-1 to TRBJ2-7; 8 bases agree with TRBD1. The CDR3 is made up of 14 amino acids. V dropped 1 base and J dropped 5; count of bases not matched to a gene: 4. The germline V gene has CDR1 MGHRA and CDR2 YSYEKL. CDR3 amino acids: CASSQVGQGHEQYF. The CDR3 nucleotides are TGCGCCAGCAGCCAAGTAGGACAGGGCCACGAGCAGTACTTC.

The chain couples TRBV19 to TRBJ1-5; D uncertain. Germline V lookup: CDR1 LNHDA, CDR2 SQIVND (reference sequence). V was trimmed by 3 bases and J by 6 bases, leaving 6 bases between them. The CDR3 is 12 residues long. The CDR3 protein is CASSMLPQPQHF. CDR3 DNA: TGTGCCAGTAGTATGCTCCCTCAGCCCCAGCATTTT.

The V gene is TRBV6-4, the J gene TRBJ2-3, with TRBD2 matching over 9 bases. The CDR3 is 15 amino acids. Looked up from germline, CDR1 is MRHNA and CDR2 is SNTAGT. V lost 6 bases to trimming and J lost 6 bases; unmatched junction nucleotides: 10. In DNA, the CDR3 is TGTGCCAGCAGGGGGCGGGGACTAGCAGGCGATACGCAGTATTTT. This gives the protein CASRGRGLAGDTQYF.

The chain joins TRBV4-1 to TRBJ2-2; TRBD1 matches 7 bases. The germline V gene encodes CDR1 MGHRA and CDR2 YSYEKL. With 0 bases clipped from V and 0 bases from J, the junction kept 4 bases outside the gene matches. The CDR3 spans 17 residues. The CDR3 nucleotides are TGCGCCAGCAGCCAAGATCGGGACAGTTCGAACACCGGGGAGCTGTTTTTT. This translates into CASSQDRDSSNTGELFF.

This clone was seen once. The chain uses TRBV6-2 or TRBV6-3 and TRBJ1-2, with D hard to call. V gave up 8 bases and J gave up 4 bases, with 5 bases separating them. This CDR3 is 10 amino acids long. Germline V gene data show CDR1 as MNHEY and CDR2 as SVGEGT. CDR3 sequence (DNA): TGTGCCAGCGGCCTCTATGGCTACACCTTC. Its protein is CASGLYGYTF.